This TCR beta chain was retrieved from a study of monozygotic twins with inflammatory bowel disease. The template-switching step introduced UMIs that carried a 6-nucleotide sample barcode. With around 16 and 10 cycles respectively, two nested PCRs were carried out on TCRalpha and TCRbeta cDNA. TCRdb reanalyzed the 5' RACE reads, giving one entry per CDR3 protein sequence and no DNA. Its table records fewer than 450,000 distinct CDR3 sequences. Study observations and caveats: Compared with healthy co-twins, IBD patients showed reduced TCRbeta repertoire diversity by inverse Simpson.

Donors gave under 3 ml of blood apiece. On this clonotype: What it binds is unknown.

This receptor was identified in a human donor with ulcerative colitis or Crohn's disease, or a healthy co-twin of an affected twin (not recorded which). Sequencing was performed on blood.

The CDR3: CASSYLGGGTDTQYF. The gene calls are TRBV6-5 and TRBJ2-3. The V gene's germline CDR1 is MNHEY and CDR2 SVGAGI. This CDR3 comprises 15 residues.